Listed below are T cell receptor beta chains from one sample, sequenced in a study of tumor-infiltrating lymphocytes in primary liver carcinoma. MiXCR was run by TCRdb on the multiplex PCR reads, yielding one entry per CDR3 protein. The sample contains some 110,000 distinct CDR3 sequences, 64% of which appear only once. The sequencing sample was made of liver tumor tissue from sampling region 3. These receptors were collected from an older woman with primary liver carcinoma and hepatitis B virus infection. Both conserved end residues are part of each CDR3. Fields, in order: clone size, V gene, J gene, CDR3 protein. Some rows have no size entry. The others give once, few or many, or a class for an expanded clone.

>.|TRBV6-5|TRBJ2-3
CARRRTGVNTDTQYF
>.|TRBV11-2|TRBJ2-2
CASIFWGGELFF
>.|TRBV6-6|TRBJ2-5
CASCYGRAGGETQYF
>.|TRBV7-8|TRBJ2-1
CASSSSASGVNEQFF
>once|TRBV11-2|TRBJ2-7
CASRLHRVYEQYF
>.|TRBV29-1|TRBJ2-1
CSIAYRRDNEQFF
>.|TRBV30|TRBJ2-1
CAWSVASVYEQFF
>.|TRBV5-1|TRBJ2-1
CANSSGTSSYNEQFF
>many|TRBV6-6|TRBJ2-3
CASVKWLEDTQYF
>.|TRBV27|TRBJ2-6
CASSPGLGPSGANVLTF
>.|TRBV6-2/TRBV6-3|TRBJ1-1
CASIATANTEAFF
>.|TRBV19|TRBJ1-1
CANRKQMNTEVFF
>.|TRBV19|TRBJ1-5
CASSINEVNQPQHF
>many|TRBV6-5|TRBJ2-7
CASRPAGGPSSSYEQYF
>once|TRBV29-1|TRBJ2-3
CIVDGGGTDTQYF
>.|TRBV6-6|TRBJ2-5
CASSCRPSGLQETQYF
>.|TRBV11-2|TRBJ1-3
CAIACGGTIYF
>.|TRBV7-8|TRBJ2-7
CANSRDSSYEQYF
>.|TRBV28|TRBJ1-1
CASSQIHLNTEAFF
>few|TRBV20-1|TRBJ1-4
CSAITHSDRGEKLFF
>.|TRBV5-1|TRBJ2-7
CASSSQGMGEQYF
>few|TRBV6-1|TRBJ2-7
CASRDGAGEQYF
>.|TRBV5-4|TRBJ2-5
CASSLVWGGAETQYF